This entry lists 27 T cell receptor beta chains sequenced from one sample in a study of shared clonotypes between healthy human individuals. Clones were sequenced by immunoSEQ multiplex PCR, and TCRdb holds only the in-frame ones, with some missing. Of 450,000 to 650,000 clones listed, roughly 79% are singletons. The sequencing input was PBMCs. The receptors come from a woman in her thirties or forties in good health. Some clones in this sample may be carry-over from other donors' samples.

This clone was recorded a few times. The CDR3 coding sequence is TGTGCCAGCAGTTCAGGGGTGACTGAAGCTTTCTTT. Its protein is CASSSGVTEAFF. The rearrangement links TRBV27 to TRBJ1-1; weak D call: TRBD1 (6 bases). V lost 4 bases to trimming and J lost 5 bases, with 8 bases between them. Germline values: CDR1 MNHEY, CDR2 SMNVEV (reference sequence). The CDR3 totals 12 residues.

The chain combines TRBV7-2 with TRBJ2-1; 11 nucleotides line up with TRBD2. After removal of 0 bases from V and 2 bases from J, the junction contained 0 bases not matched to a gene. This CDR3 is 16 amino acids long. CDR1 SGHTA and CDR2 FQGNSA come from the germline V gene. In DNA form, the CDR3 reads TGTGCCAGCAGCTTAGCACTAGCGGGGGCCTACAATGAGCAGTTCTTC. As protein: CASSLALAGAYNEQFF. The complete variable domain, with remaining parts taken from reference TRBV7-2 and TRBJ2-1, reads GAGVSQSPSNKVTEKGKDVELRCDPISGHTALYWYRQSLGQGLEFLIYFQGNSAPDKSGLPSDRFSAERTGGSVSTLTIQRTQQEDSAVYLCASSLALAGAYNEQFFGPGTRLTVL.

This clone was seen a few times. The chain recombines TRBV9 with TRBJ1-4, with 7 nucleotides matching TRBD1. V lost 3 bases, J lost 5 bases, and 10 bases stayed unmatched. This CDR3 contains 16 residues. The V gene's germline CDR1 is SGDLS and CDR2 YYNGEE. CDR3 region: CASSGGTVGLNEKLFF. The CDR3 region has the DNA TGTGCCAGCAGCGGGGGGACAGTGGGGTTAAATGAAAAACTGTTTTTT.

V usage is TRBV30 and J usage is TRBJ1-6, with a weak D call TRBD1 (6 bases). Germline CDR1 reads GTSNPN; CDR2 reads SVGIG (reference sequence). Trimming cost V 3 bases and J 7 bases, with 13 bases left between them. This CDR3 has 14 amino acids. The CDR3 DNA sequence: TGTGCCTGGAGCAAAGGACAGCAGAATTCACCCCTCCACTTT. This sequence encodes CAWSKGQQNSPLHF.

CDR3 protein: CASSRVSSYNEQFF. The CDR3 DNA reads as TGTGCCAGCAGCCGAGTGAGCTCCTACAATGAGCAGTTCTTC. The gene calls are TRBV14 and TRBJ2-1; D not resolved. The length of the CDR3 is 14 residues. CDR1 and CDR2 (germline): SGHDN, FVKESK. Trimming removed 4 bases at V and 0 bases at J, with 7 bases between.

This CDR3 reads CASKGASYEQYF. CDR3 nucleotides: TGTGCCAGCAAAGGGGCCAGCTACGAGCAGTACTTC. This chain links TRBV6-1 with TRBJ2-7, with D perhaps TRBD1 (5 bases). V was trimmed by 7 bases and J by 3 bases, leaving 10 bases between them. This CDR3 is built from 12 residues. Per the germline V gene, CDR1 is MNHNS and CDR2 is SASEGT.

The rearrangement uses TRBV19 and TRBJ2-2; weak D call: TRBD1 (6 bases). Trimming left V 8 bases short and J 3 bases short, with 16 bases between. The germline V gene encodes CDR1 LNHDA and CDR2 SQIVND (reference sequence). This CDR3 has 15 amino acids. For the CDR3, the DNA is TGTGCCAGTTCCCGTACAGGGACCTACACCGGGGAGCTGTTTTTT. It specifies CASSRTGTYTGELFF. Complete variable domain (other parts from reference TRBV19 and TRBJ2-2): DGGITQSPKYLFRKEGQNVTLSCEQNLNHDAMYWYRQDPGQGLRLIYYSQIVNDFQKGDIAEGYSVSREKKESFPLTVTSAQKNPTAFYLCASSRTGTYTGELFFGEGSRLTVL.

To note about this clone: The same CDR3 arises from other DNA sequences in this sample as well. This chain connects TRBV28 to TRBJ1-1; 9 positions match TRBD1. CDR1 and CDR2 from the germline V gene are MDHEN and SYDVKM. J gave up 3 bases and V 4 bases, and 3 bases lay outside the gene matches. This CDR3 region has 14 residues. CDR3 sequence (DNA): TGTGCCAGCAGTTCGGGACAGGGAGACACTGAAGCTTTCTTT. It encodes CASSSGQGDTEAFF.

In this sample, this clone turned up once. The chain carries TRBV5-8 and TRBJ1-4, with D possibly TRBD1 on 6 matching bases. Germline V gene data show CDR1 as SGHTS and CDR2 as YDEGEE. This CDR3 spans 14 amino acids. Between the trimmed V and J ends, which lost 6 bases and 6 bases, there was a span of 15 bases. As DNA, the CDR3 is TGTGCCAGCAACACAGGGACCTCCCATGAAAAACTGTTTTTT. It encodes CASNTGTSHEKLFF.

The rearrangement joins TRBV5-1 to TRBJ1-2, with D perhaps matching TRBD1 (6 bases). With 4 bases removed from V and 7 bases from J, the gap between germline ends came to 23 bases. The V gene's germline CDR1 is SGHRS and CDR2 YFSETQ. The CDR3 consists of 16 residues. The CDR3 bases are TGCGCCAGCAGCCCATCTATGGGGGCCTCCACAGGTGGCTACACCTTC. Protein sequence: CASSPSMGASTGGYTF.

This clone was observed a few times. The V and J genes are TRBV14 and TRBJ2-1; tentatively, D is TRBD2 (6 bases). Looked up from germline, CDR1 is SGHDN and CDR2 is FVKESK. Trimming stripped 0 bases from V and 0 bases from J, with 9 bases between. The CDR3 runs 16 residues. DNA for the CDR3: TGTGCCAGCAGCCAAGATCCCGGGAGCTCCTACAATGAGCAGTTCTTC. This encodes CASSQDPGSSYNEQFF.

This clone came up many times. The chain links TRBV7-8 to TRBJ2-5; D uncertain. The germline V gene encodes CDR1 SGHVS and CDR2 FQNEAQ. With 4 bases removed from V and 4 bases from J, the gap between germline ends came to 10 bases. CDR3 length equals 13 residues. The CDR3 DNA reads TGTGCCAGCAGCTCGAGAATAGGAGAGACCCAGTACTTC. Protein product: CASSSRIGETQYF.

The J gene is TRBJ2-7, the V gene TRBV30, with 15 nucleotides matching TRBD2. The V gene end was trimmed by 3 bases and the J gene end by 0 bases; junction bases not matched to a gene: 15. The CDR3 is made up of 20 amino acids. Germline V gives CDR1 GTSNPN, CDR2 SVGIG (reference sequence). This CDR3 is CAWRGHEGTSGRIFSYEQYF. The CDR3 region has the DNA TGTGCCTGGAGGGGCCATGAAGGGACTAGCGGGAGGATTTTCTCCTACGAGCAGTACTTC.

V gene TRBV27 combines with J gene TRBJ2-2; TRBD2 matches 11 bases. Germline V lookup: CDR1 MNHEY, CDR2 SMNVEV (reference sequence). The CDR3 covers 17 residues. With V trimmed by 5 bases and J by 5 bases, 10 bases remained unmatched. The CDR3 coding sequence is TGTGCCAGCAGTCTGACTAGCGGGGCCGCTGTTACCGGGGAGCTGTTTTTT. It yields the protein CASSLTSGAAVTGELFF.

This clone was counted a single time. The genes are TRBV6-1 and TRBJ2-5, with D perhaps given as TRBD1 or TRBD2 (5 bases each). In germline, CDR1 is MNHNS, CDR2 SASEGT. The CDR3 is 14 residues long. With 3 bases removed from V and 5 bases from J, the gap between germline ends came to 13 bases. In DNA form, the CDR3 reads TGTGCCAGCAGTGAGGGACGGCTCCGGGAGACCCAGTACTTC. This sequence encodes CASSEGRLRETQYF.

V gene TRBV4-1 combines with J gene TRBJ2-7, with 8 bases lining up with TRBD2. Unmatched junction bases numbered 8, after V lost 0 bases and J lost 7 bases. Germline loops: CDR1 MGHRA, CDR2 YSYEKL. This CDR3 is built from 15 residues. The CDR3 DNA reads as TGCGCCAGCAGCCAAGACATGGACGGGAGGGTTGAGCAGTACTTC. Translation: CASSQDMDGRVEQYF.

This sequence joins TRBV6-5 and TRBJ2-7, with D possibly matching TRBD1 (6 bases). The CDR3 runs to 15 residues. CDR1 is MNHEY and CDR2 is SVGAGI in the germline V gene. V was shortened by 6 bases and J by 4 bases, with 19 bases between the two germline ends. The CDR3 nucleotides are TGTGCCAGCAGGTCCAGGGGCCCAGCATATTACGAGCAGTACTTC. This gives the protein CASRSRGPAYYEQYF.

This clone has just a few counts. This likely came from a read error, as a far larger clone is one base away. The V gene is TRBV15, the J gene TRBJ2-5, with a weak D call TRBD2 (5 bases). Germline V CDR1 and CDR2: LNHNV, YYDKDF (reference sequence). V shed 1 base and J shed 1 base, with 10 bases lying between them. CDR3 length: 15 amino acids. Here the CDR3 reads CATSRAIAPQETQYF. CDR3 DNA: TGTGCCACCAGCAGAGCTATAGCGCCCCAAGAGACCCAGTACTTC.

This rearrangement joins TRBV27 to TRBJ1-5; weak D call: TRBD1 (6 bases). The CDR3 length is 17 residues. CDR1 is MNHEY and CDR2 is SMNVEV in the germline V gene (reference sequence). V lost 4 bases and J 4 bases, leaving 20 bases between the germline ends. The CDR3 reads CASSSPPQGIGNQPQHF. The CDR3 DNA follows: TGTGCCAGCAGTTCGCCCCCCCAGGGGATTGGTAATCAGCCCCAGCATTTT.

This chain connects TRBV7-3 to TRBJ2-1; D may be TRBD1 or TRBD2 (5 bases each). This CDR3 is built from 18 residues. CDR1 and CDR2 from the germline V gene are SGHTA and FQGTGA. Between the trimmed V and J ends, which lost 4 bases and 11 bases, there was a span of 30 bases. CDR3 sequence reads: CASSSPTGLGHRPGQQFF. For the CDR3, the DNA is TGTGCCAGCAGCTCCCCTACGGGGCTAGGGCATAGGCCGGGACAGCAGTTCTTC. Looking up the rest from reference TRBV7-3 and TRBJ2-1 gives the full variable domain: GAGVSQTPSNKVTEKGKYVELRCDPISGHTALYWYRQSLGQGPEFLIYFQGTGAADDSGLPNDRFFAVRPEGSVSTLKIQRTERGDSAVYLCASSSPTGLGHRPGQQFFGPGTRLTVL.

The chain is built from TRBV6-4 and TRBJ1-2; D may be TRBD1 (6 bases). The CDR3 is 14 amino acids. Germline V lookup: CDR1 MRHNA, CDR2 SNTAGT. Trimming took 6 bases from V and 7 from J, leaving 18 bases between them. CDR3 residues: CASRILAGEGGYTF. CDR3 DNA: TGTGCCAGCAGAATCTTGGCAGGGGAAGGTGGCTACACCTTC.

J is TRBJ1-1 and V is TRBV10-3; 7 bases line up with TRBD1. The CDR3 consists of 16 residues. Per the germline V gene, CDR1 is ENHRY and CDR2 is SYGVKD. V was clipped by 6 bases and J by 0 bases; unmatched bases: 10. Here the CDR3 reads CAISGEPGQMNTEAFF. The CDR3 DNA is TGTGCCATCAGCGGGGAACCGGGACAGATGAACACTGAAGCTTTCTTT.

The rearrangement links TRBV29-1 to TRBJ1-3; D uncertain. Germline values: CDR1 SQVTM, CDR2 ANQGSEA. Between the trimmed V and J ends, which lost 1 base and 0 bases, there was a span of 1 base. The CDR3 runs 12 residues. The CDR3 region has the DNA TGCAGCGTTGAAGGCTCTGGAAACACCATATATTTT. Encoded protein: CSVEGSGNTIYF.

The V call is TRBV7-3, the J call TRBJ2-7, with D possibly matching TRBD2 (7 bases). The germline CDR1 and CDR2 sequences are SGHTA and FQGTGA. V was clipped by 2 bases and J by 1 base, with 12 bases between them. CDR3 length equals 15 residues. CDR3 in DNA: TGTGCCAGCAGCTTAGGGGGGGCTGGTTCCTACGAGCAGTACTTC. This encodes CASSLGGAGSYEQYF.

The chain combines TRBV6-1 with TRBJ2-6; D is possibly TRBD2 (6 bases). Deletions cut 6 bases from V and 1 base from J, with 10 bases between. The CDR3 spans 15 residues. Germline lookup yields CDR1 MNHNS and CDR2 SASEGT. CDR3 loop: CASSRGTSGANVLTF. CDR3 DNA: TGTGCCAGCAGCCGTGGGACTTCTGGGGCCAACGTCCTGACTTTC.

This chain connects TRBV27 to TRBJ2-7; possible D gene TRBD1, 6 bases. This CDR3 contains 15 residues. V was trimmed by 3 bases and J by 5 bases, leaving 17 bases between them. The germline CDR1 and CDR2 sequences are MNHEY and SMNVEV (reference sequence). The CDR3 sequence: CASSFQAGELHEQYF. The CDR3, as DNA: TGTGCCAGCAGTTTTCAGGCAGGGGAGCTCCACGAGCAGTACTTC.

This clone showed up just once. The V gene is TRBV7-3, the J gene TRBJ2-2; maybe TRBD1 (5 bases). Trimming shortened V by 2 bases and J by 4 bases, and 14 bases separated the two germline ends. The germline V gene has CDR1 SGHTA and CDR2 FQGTGA. This CDR3 has 16 amino acids. As DNA, the CDR3 is TGTGCCAGCAGCTTACGGGCCGGACAAGCCACCGGGGAGCTGTTTTTT. Its translation: CASSLRAGQATGELFF.